This entry lists 21 T cell receptor beta chains sequenced from one sample in a study of blood T cell repertoires in COVID-19. Method: immunoSEQ multiplex PCR; TCRdb's copy keeps in-frame clones and lacks some. Of fewer than 350,000 clones in the sample, around nine tenths are singletons; the top ten hold around 4.8%. Sequences were obtained from PBMCs or T cells enriched from blood (not recorded which). These receptors all stem from a man in his 60s who had recovered from COVID-19.

Notes on this clone: Compared with germline, one end of the junction differs, possibly owing to a read error. The chain uses TRBV7-7 and TRBJ2-5; D is possibly TRBD2 (7 bases). The CDR3 is 15 residues long. Germline V gene data show CDR1 as SSHAT and CDR2 as FNYEAQ (reference sequence). The CDR3 coding sequence is TGTGCTAGCAGCTTAGCTGCGGGGGCCGGGGAGACCCAGTACTTC. It encodes CASSLAAGAGETQYF.

The J gene is TRBJ2-7, the V gene TRBV5-1, with 9 nucleotides matching TRBD2. CDR1 is SGHRS and CDR2 is YFSETQ in the germline V gene. This CDR3 is built from 17 residues. J lost 2 bases, V lost 7 bases, and 16 bases had no gene match. The CDR3 DNA reads as TGCGCCAGCTGTGAATCGGGACTGGGACTAGCAGCCTACGAGCAGTACTTC. Amino acids: CASCESGLGLAAYEQYF.

On this clone: Distinct nucleotide sequences in the sample also encode this CDR3. The CDR3: CASRAGSYNSPLHF. CDR3 DNA sequence: TGTGCCAGCAGGGCGGGGTCCTATAATTCACCCCTCCACTTT. The chain joins TRBV6-5 to TRBJ1-6; D not certain. The CDR3 covers 14 residues. The ends were cut back, 6 bases at V and 1 base at J, with 7 bases in the middle. Per germline, CDR1 MNHEY and CDR2 SVGAGI.

The count of this clone is one. The V call is TRBV28, the J call TRBJ2-3; a possible D gene is TRBD2 (5 bases). The CDR3 is 14 residues long. Trimming pared 7 bases from V and 7 bases from J, leaving 18 bases between. Germline lookup yields CDR1 MDHEN and CDR2 SYDVKM. The CDR3 loop is CASTSVHRGNTQYF. Here the CDR3 DNA reads TGTGCCAGCACCTCGGTACACCGGGGAAATACGCAGTATTTT. The variable domain in full, completed from reference TRBV28 and TRBJ2-3, reads DVKVTQSSRYLVKRTGEKVFLECVQDMDHENMFWYRQDPGLGLRLIYFSYDVKMKEKGDIPEGYSVSREKKERFSLILESASTNQTSMYLCASTSVHRGNTQYFGPGTRLTVL.

The chain recombines TRBV10-3 with TRBJ2-1; 7 bases align to TRBD2. CDR1 ENHRY and CDR2 SYGVKD come from the germline V gene. The V segment lost 2 bases and the J segment 4 bases; nucleotides outside the gene matches: 14. The CDR3 contains 18 residues. The CDR3 DNA is TGTGCCATCAGTGAGCCGGCTAGCGGAGTCGATCCATACAATGAGCAGTTCTTC. It is translated as CAISEPASGVDPYNEQFF.

The chain combines TRBV2 with TRBJ1-1; no clear D. This CDR3 spans 12 amino acids. The germline gives CDR1 SNHLY, CDR2 FYNNEI. Trimming removed 3 bases from V and 8 bases from J, with 10 bases in between. Here the CDR3 reads CASSDLPQEAFF. The CDR3 nucleotides read TGTGCCAGCAGTGACCTCCCCCAGGAAGCTTTCTTT.

The J gene is TRBJ1-1, the V gene TRBV28; the D gene is possibly TRBD1 (5 bases). The CDR3 runs to 12 residues. V gave up 0 bases and J gave up 10 bases, with 9 bases separating them. From germline, CDR1 is MDHEN and CDR2 SYDVKM. The CDR3 here is CASSLWKQVAFF. DNA of the CDR3: TGTGCCAGCAGTTTATGGAAACAGGTAGCTTTCTTT.

J is TRBJ2-1 and V is TRBV11-2; 8 bases agree with TRBD2. V was pared by 5 bases and J by 11 bases, with 14 bases of the junction left unmatched. This CDR3 contains 15 residues. CDR1 is SGHAT and CDR2 is FQNNGV in the germline V gene. The CDR3 DNA is TGTGCCAGCAGCATAGGGGCTAGCGGGTTAAATAAGCAGTTCTTC. This gives the protein CASSIGASGLNKQFF.

The V call is TRBV27, the J call TRBJ2-7; D may be TRBD1 (6 bases). CDR3 length: 13 residues. The germline V and J ends were trimmed by 6 bases and 0 bases, with 9 bases remaining between them. Germline loops: CDR1 MNHEY, CDR2 SMNVEV (reference sequence). CDR3 bases: TGTGCCAGCAGCCGGGGACACTCCTACGAGCAGTACTTC. Protein: CASSRGHSYEQYF.

The chain employs TRBV6-6 and TRBJ2-2; D ambiguous. Germline V CDR1 and CDR2: MNHNY, SVGAGI (reference sequence). Trimming cost V 1 base and J 7 bases, with 4 bases left between them. The CDR3 loop spans 12 amino acids. The CDR3 bases are TGTGCCAGCAGTTACTTTCGCGGGGAGCTGTTTTTT. Its translation is CASSYFRGELFF.

The CDR3 DNA reads as TGTGCCAGCAGCTTTAACAGGGCAGTCACAGATACGCAGTATTTT. The encoded protein is CASSFNRAVTDTQYF. The chain joins TRBV11-2 to TRBJ2-3; D is possibly TRBD1 (6 bases). Germline CDR1 and CDR2: SGHAT and FQNNGV. The CDR3 extends over 15 amino acids. V was pared by 3 bases and J by 2 bases, with 12 bases between.

The rearrangement joins TRBV9 to TRBJ2-5; 8 nucleotides line up with TRBD1. J gave up 5 bases and V 3 bases, and 6 bases lay outside the gene matches. CDR3 length: 14 residues. Germline V gives CDR1 SGDLS, CDR2 YYNGEE. This chain's CDR3 is CASSADRERETQYF. The CDR3 DNA reads TGTGCCAGCAGCGCGGACAGGGAGCGGGAGACCCAGTACTTC.

The V and J genes are TRBV5-1 and TRBJ2-3, with 16 bases aligning to TRBD2. CDR1 SGHRS and CDR2 YFSETQ come from the germline V gene. V lost 3 bases to trimming and J lost 3 bases; unmatched junction nucleotides: 4. This CDR3 has 17 residues. The CDR3 nucleotides are TGCGCCAGCAGCTCCGGGACTAGCGGGAGGGAAACAGATACGCAGTATTTT. It translates to CASSSGTSGRETDTQYF.

The J gene is TRBJ2-7, the V gene TRBV4-1, with 11 bases that match TRBD1. Trimming took 3 bases from V and 6 from J; bases not matched to a gene: 7. The length of the CDR3 is 15 residues. Germline-derived CDR1 and CDR2 are MGHRA and YSYEKL. The CDR3 here is CASSQPDRGPSEQYF. The DNA for the CDR3 is TGCGCCAGCAGCCAGCCGGACAGGGGGCCGTCCGAGCAGTACTTC.

J is TRBJ1-1 and V is TRBV9, with 7 bases identical to TRBD1. The CDR3 has 15 amino acids. V dropped 3 bases and J dropped 0; count of bases not matched to a gene: 5. The V gene's germline CDR1 is SGDLS and CDR2 YYNGEE. CDR3: CASSGYRGLNTEAFF. DNA for the CDR3: TGTGCCAGCAGCGGATACAGGGGCCTGAACACTGAAGCTTTCTTT.

The gene calls are TRBV27 and TRBJ2-3; D may be TRBD2 (5 bases). CDR3 length equals 14 residues. The V gene's germline CDR1 is MNHEY and CDR2 SMNVEV (reference sequence). Trimming took 4 bases from V and 5 from J, leaving 13 bases between them. CDR3 in amino acids: CASSWRRGGDTQYF. The CDR3 bases are TGTGCCAGCAGTTGGCGTAGAGGAGGAGATACGCAGTATTTT.

J is TRBJ1-2 and V is TRBV18, with D tentatively TRBD1 (6 bases). The V gene lost 3 bases and the J gene lost 0 bases, with 14 bases spanning the gap. This CDR3 is built from 16 residues. The germline CDR1 and CDR2 sequences are KGHSH and LQKENI. The CDR3 spells CASSPLGQLTNYGYTF. The CDR3 DNA reads TGTGCCAGCTCACCTCTAGGACAGCTAACTAACTATGGCTACACCTTC.

The chain is built from TRBV6-1 and TRBJ1-6; D ambiguous. The germline V gene has CDR1 MNHNS and CDR2 SASEGT. The CDR3 has 14 residues. V was clipped by 2 bases and J by 9 bases, with 11 bases between them. This CDR3 is CASSEYSSPSPLHF. The CDR3 DNA is TGTGCCAGCAGTGAATACAGCAGTCCTTCACCCCTCCACTTT.

This clone appeared a single time. The chain uses TRBV5-4 and TRBJ2-2; 10 positions match TRBD2. Germline assignment: CDR1 SGHNT and CDR2 YYREEE (reference sequence). Unmatched junction bases numbered 4, after V lost 3 bases and J lost 5 bases. This CDR3 comprises 15 residues. CDR3 loop: CASSSLAGETGELFF. In DNA form, the CDR3 reads TGTGCCAGCAGCTCCCTAGCGGGAGAAACCGGGGAGCTGTTTTTT.

Points on this clone: The junction does not match germline at one end; this may be a read error. This CDR3 reads CASTLSPAGVGGELFF. The CDR3 coding sequence is TGCGCCAGCACCCTTTCGCCAGCGGGAGTTGGCGGGGAGTTGTTTTTT. V gene TRBV5-1 combines with J gene TRBJ2-2, with 8 bases lining up with TRBD2. There are 16 residues in the CDR3. Per germline, CDR1 SGHRS and CDR2 YFSETQ. Variable domain in full (rest from reference TRBV5-1 and TRBJ2-2): KAGVTQTPRYLIKTRGQQVTLSCSPISGHRSVSWYQQTPGQGLQFLFEYFSETQRNKGNFPGRFSGRQFSNSRSEMNVSTLELGDSALYLCASTLSPAGVGGELFFGEGSRLTVL.

The chain employs TRBV9 and TRBJ2-7, with D perhaps TRBD2 (6 bases). Germline V gene data show CDR1 as SGDLS and CDR2 as YYNGEE. CDR3 length: 15 amino acids. V was trimmed by 0 bases and J by 7 bases, leaving 17 bases between them. The CDR3 loop is CASSVGRLLAEEQYF. The CDR3 nucleotides read TGTGCCAGCAGCGTAGGACGGTTATTAGCGGAGGAGCAGTACTTC.